What follows describes a single TCR beta chain. Its binding antigen is unknown. No clone much larger than this one lies a single base away; base qualities are absent. The V and J ends are trimmed by 0 bases and 5 bases, leaving 14 bases between them. CDR1 is given as SGHRS and CDR2 as YFSETQ, both from the germline V gene. The CDR3 sequence holds 16 residues, the cysteine and phenylalanine included. Left in the record is the CDR3 DNA by itself, 48 bases read in frame from the first base. This specimen comes from a study of early stage breast cancer tumors (dated by TCRdb to 2016 to 2017). Background for the entire study: Of the roughly 15 invasive breast tumors, about a dozen were found to be estrogen receptor-positive, progesterone receptor-positive and HER2-negative. Across all samples, 2 million to 3 million templates representing around 1 million unique clonotypes were detected. A read coverage of roughly 10-fold per sample was achieved on average. Of the roughly 12 ER+/PR+/HER2- tumors, eight were classified as invasive ductal carcinomas and four as invasive lobular carcinomas.

The full study reports these points: Tumors showed about 2.4-fold higher T cell density and higher clonality than adjacent normal breast tissue. Sequencing bulk genomic DNA from unsorted cells could not capture chain pairing or functional markers like CD4, CD8 and FOXP3. The small cohort size prevented analysis by tumor subtype. Repertoires from blood resembled normal breast more closely than tumor, and using blood as a reference for each tissue separated tumor from normal in about 90% of the 16 patients. Enriched TCRB sequences shared across patients were mostly commonly generated sequences, unlikely to play an important role in the tumor microenvironment.

The study profiled bulk TCR beta-chain repertoires in matched peripheral blood, tumor and adjacent normal breast tissue taken from some 15 patients with early-stage breast cancer. Before surgery, 5-10 mL of whole blood was collected into EDTA tubes and then processed within 2 hours. Ficoll-Paque centrifugation in SepMate-50 tubes was used to isolate peripheral blood mononuclear cells. PBMCs were cryopreserved in aliquots of roughly 1.8 to 4.5 million cells in 90% FBS with roughly 10% DMSO and kept in liquid nitrogen. The Qiagen AllPrep DNA/RNA Mini kit was used to extract genomic DNA. Every sample was amplified as two independent genomic DNA replicates, using approximately 0.5 ug for blood and around 1.5 ug for tumor or normal breast. Following the manufacturer's instructions, the ImmunoSeq Intro kit was used to carry out TCRB sequencing on genomic DNA. For absolute quantification, the approximately 30-cycle multiplex PCR included proprietary primers along with spike-in control sequences. Single-end 150-bp reads were used to sequence an 87-bp fragment spanning the CDR3 and the flanking V and J genes. Each lane of an Illumina MiSeq running version 3.0 chemistry carried seven multiplexed samples, with two replicates apiece. The authors processed their data as follows. The vendor's proprietary pipeline handled the raw data processing, merging both replicates into a single result for each sample. To define clonotypes, the study grouped productive rearrangements that shared the V-gene family, CDR3 amino acid sequence and J-gene segment. Clonality was calculated as 1 minus the normalized Shannon entropy (Pielou evenness) of TCRB abundances. To estimate T cell density, the total number of templates was divided by the number of input cells, which was inferred from the amount of DNA input. Recon with default parameters was used to estimate total repertoire diversity and clonality. Clonotypes with over 0.1% abundance in tumor and at least 32-fold higher abundance in tumor than in normal breast were defined as tumor-enriched. Here the immuneACCESS table is served through TCRdb, limited to in-frame sequences with V and J called. Missing clones are a known gap in these copies; in checked studies unresolved V genes cover under half, and the rest lacks a known reason. V and J calls and clone size follow that table, whereas D and trimming were derived from the DNA. Present in this sample are 30,000 to 40,000 clones, less than 80% of which were seen just once. About 6.8% of the sample is held by the ten biggest clonotypes.

The sample comprised blood. The TCR was taken from a person between 60 and 69 years old with breast cancer. The rearranged chain carries TRBV5-1 and TRBJ1-4; possibly the D gene is TRBD1, per 5 matching bases. CDR3 reads: CASSLVPGTENEKLFF. DNA sequence: TGCGCCAGCAGCTTGGTTCCCGGGACGGAAAATGAAAAACTGTTTTTT.